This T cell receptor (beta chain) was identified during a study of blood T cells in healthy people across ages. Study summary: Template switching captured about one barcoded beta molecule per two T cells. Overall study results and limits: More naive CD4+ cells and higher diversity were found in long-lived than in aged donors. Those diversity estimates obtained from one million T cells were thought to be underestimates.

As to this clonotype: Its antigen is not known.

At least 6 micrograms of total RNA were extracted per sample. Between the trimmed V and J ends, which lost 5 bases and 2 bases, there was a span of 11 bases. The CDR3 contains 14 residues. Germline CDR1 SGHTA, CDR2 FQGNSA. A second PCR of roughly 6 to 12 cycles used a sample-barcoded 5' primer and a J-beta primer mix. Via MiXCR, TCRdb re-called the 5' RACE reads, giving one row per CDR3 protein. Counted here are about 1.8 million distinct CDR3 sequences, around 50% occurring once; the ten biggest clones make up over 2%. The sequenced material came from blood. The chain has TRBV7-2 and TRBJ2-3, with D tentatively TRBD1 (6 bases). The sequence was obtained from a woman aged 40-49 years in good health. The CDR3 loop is CASSVDRFTDTQYF. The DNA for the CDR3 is TGTGCCAGCAGCGTGGACAGATTCACAGATACGCAGTATTTT. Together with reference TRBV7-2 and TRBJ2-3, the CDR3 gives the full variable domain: GAGVSQSPSNKVTEKGKDVELRCDPISGHTALYWYRQSLGQGLEFLIYFQGNSAPDKSGLPSDRFSAERTGGSVSTLTIQRTQQEDSAVYLCASSVDRFTDTQYFGPGTRLTVL.